One T cell receptor (beta chain) is described in this entry. What it recognizes is unknown. The sample is drawn from a study of cytomegalovirus exposure and HLA in healthy donors. Primers for the PCR totalled 60 Vbeta and 13 Jbeta. Clones were read by immunoSEQ multiplex PCR, and TCRdb kept only the in-frame ones, dropping some. Of approximately 150,000 clones detected, over 60% appear once; the ten largest clones hold 6.3%. Whole-study findings and limits: A previous analysis found most TCR beta V segments productive roughly 87% or roughly 30% of the time.

The TCR was taken from a man aged 35-49 years in good health and CMV-seropositive. The sample consisted of PBMCs.

CDR3 sequence: CASSRPDSAERQYF. DNA for the CDR3: TGCGCCAGCAGCCGACCGGACTCTGCGGAAAGGCAGTACTTC. V usage is TRBV5-1 and J usage is TRBJ2-7; D might be TRBD2 (5 bases). Germline V lookup: CDR1 SGHRS, CDR2 YFSETQ. CDR3 size: 14 residues. V was pared by 4 bases and J by 9 bases, with 20 bases between.